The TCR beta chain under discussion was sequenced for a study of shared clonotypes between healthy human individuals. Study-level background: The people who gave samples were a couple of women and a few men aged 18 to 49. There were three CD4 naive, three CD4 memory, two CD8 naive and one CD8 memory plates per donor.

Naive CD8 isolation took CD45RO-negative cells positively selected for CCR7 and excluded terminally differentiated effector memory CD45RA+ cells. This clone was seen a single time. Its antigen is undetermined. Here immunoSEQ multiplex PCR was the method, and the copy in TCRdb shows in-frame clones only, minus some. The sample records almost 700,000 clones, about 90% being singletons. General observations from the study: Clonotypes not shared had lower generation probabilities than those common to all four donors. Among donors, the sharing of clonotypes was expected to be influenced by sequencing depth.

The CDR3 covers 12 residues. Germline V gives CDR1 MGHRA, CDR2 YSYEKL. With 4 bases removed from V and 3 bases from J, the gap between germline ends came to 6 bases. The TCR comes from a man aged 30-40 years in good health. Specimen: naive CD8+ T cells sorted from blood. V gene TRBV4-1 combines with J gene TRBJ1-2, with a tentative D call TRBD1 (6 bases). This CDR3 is CASSRTDYGYTF. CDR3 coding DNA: TGCGCCAGCAGCCGGACAGACTATGGCTACACCTTC.